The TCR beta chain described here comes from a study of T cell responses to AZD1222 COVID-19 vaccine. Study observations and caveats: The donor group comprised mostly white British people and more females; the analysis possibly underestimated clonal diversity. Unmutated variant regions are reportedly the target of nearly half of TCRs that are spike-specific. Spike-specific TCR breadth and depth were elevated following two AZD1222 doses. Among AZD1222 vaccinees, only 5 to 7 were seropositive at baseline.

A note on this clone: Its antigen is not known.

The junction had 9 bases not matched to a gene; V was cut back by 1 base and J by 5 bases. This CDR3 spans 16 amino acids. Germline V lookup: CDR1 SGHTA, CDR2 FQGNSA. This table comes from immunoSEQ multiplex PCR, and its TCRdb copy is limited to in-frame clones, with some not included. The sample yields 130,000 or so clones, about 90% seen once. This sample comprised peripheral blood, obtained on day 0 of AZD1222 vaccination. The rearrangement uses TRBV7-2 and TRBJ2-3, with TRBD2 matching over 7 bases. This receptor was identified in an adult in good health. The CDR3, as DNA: TGTGCCAGCAGCTTAGTGGGCGGGAGAGGACAAGATACGCAGTATTTT. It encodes CASSLVGGRGQDTQYF.